This T cell receptor beta chain was profiled in a study of CD8+ T cells in alopecia areata. Specified treatment: oral pan-JAK inhibitor, 5-10 mg twice daily. Following RNA extraction, reverse transcription yielded cDNA that acted as the sequencing template. Repertoires were generated with immunoSEQ multiplex PCR, while TCRdb's copy carries only in-frame clones and drops some. The top ten hold around 0.92% of the sample, which has about 250,000 clones, 60% seen once. This clone was picked up one time. The V end was cut by 2 bases, the J end by 5 bases, with 12 bases between. The germline gives CDR1 GTSNPN, CDR2 SVGIG (reference sequence). The CDR3 loop spans 13 amino acids.

V usage is TRBV30 and J usage is TRBJ1-1; no reliable D call. This TCR was sampled from a human donor with alopecia areata. The material sequenced was CD4+ T cells sorted from blood, taken around week 54, from a patient treated with tofacitinib. The CDR3 nucleotides are TGTGCCTGGAGTTTCCGGTTTGCAACTGAAGCTTTCTTT. The encoded protein is CAWSFRFATEAFF.